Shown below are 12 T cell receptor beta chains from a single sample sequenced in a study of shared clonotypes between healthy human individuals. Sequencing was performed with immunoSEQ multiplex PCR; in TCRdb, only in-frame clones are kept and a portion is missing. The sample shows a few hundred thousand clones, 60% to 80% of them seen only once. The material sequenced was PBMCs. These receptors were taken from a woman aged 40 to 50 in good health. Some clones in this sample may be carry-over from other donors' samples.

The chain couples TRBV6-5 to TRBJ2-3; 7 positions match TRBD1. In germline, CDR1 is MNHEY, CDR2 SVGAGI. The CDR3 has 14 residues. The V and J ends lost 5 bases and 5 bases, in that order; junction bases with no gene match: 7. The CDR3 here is CASSIDRDRDTQYF. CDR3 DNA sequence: TGTGCCAGCAGTATCGACAGGGATCGAGATACGCAGTATTTT.

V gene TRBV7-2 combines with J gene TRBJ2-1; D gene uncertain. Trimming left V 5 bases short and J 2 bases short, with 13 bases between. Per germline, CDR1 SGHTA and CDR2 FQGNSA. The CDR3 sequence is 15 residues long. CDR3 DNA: TGTGCCAGCAGCCGAGACCTTACACCCTACAATGAGCAGTTCTTC. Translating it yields CASSRDLTPYNEQFF.

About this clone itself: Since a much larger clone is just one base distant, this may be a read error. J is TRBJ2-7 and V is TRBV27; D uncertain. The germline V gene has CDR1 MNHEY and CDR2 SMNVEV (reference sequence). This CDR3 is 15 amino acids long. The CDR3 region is CASSFSNGRSYERYF. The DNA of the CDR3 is TGTGCCAGCAGTTTTAGTAACGGAAGGAGCTACGAGCGGTACTTC.

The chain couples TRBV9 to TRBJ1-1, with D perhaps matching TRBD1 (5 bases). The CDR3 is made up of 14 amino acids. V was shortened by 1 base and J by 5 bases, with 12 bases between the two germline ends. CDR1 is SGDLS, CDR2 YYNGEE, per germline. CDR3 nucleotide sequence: TGTGCCAGCAGCGTAACGGGGCTCCAAACTGAAGCTTTCTTT. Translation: CASSVTGLQTEAFF.

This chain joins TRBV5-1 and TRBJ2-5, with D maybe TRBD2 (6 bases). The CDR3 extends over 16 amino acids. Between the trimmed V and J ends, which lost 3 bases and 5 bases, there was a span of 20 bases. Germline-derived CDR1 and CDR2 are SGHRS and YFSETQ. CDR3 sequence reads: CASSSGGRGGGETQYF. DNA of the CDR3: TGCGCCAGCAGCTCCGGCGGACGGGGAGGCGGGGAGACCCAGTACTTC.

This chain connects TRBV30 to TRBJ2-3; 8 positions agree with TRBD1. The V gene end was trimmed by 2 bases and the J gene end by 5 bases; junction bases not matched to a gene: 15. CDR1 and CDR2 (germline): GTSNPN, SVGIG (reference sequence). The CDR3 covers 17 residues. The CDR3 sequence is CAWSTPRQGRKGDTQYF. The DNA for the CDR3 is TGTGCCTGGAGTACCCCACGACAGGGGCGCAAGGGAGATACGCAGTATTTT.

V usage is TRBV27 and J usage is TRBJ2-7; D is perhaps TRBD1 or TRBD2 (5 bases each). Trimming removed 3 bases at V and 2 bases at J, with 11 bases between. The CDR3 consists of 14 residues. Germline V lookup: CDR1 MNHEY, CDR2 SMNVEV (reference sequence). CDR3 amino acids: CASSFRDDPYEQYF. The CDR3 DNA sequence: TGTGCCAGCAGTTTCCGGGACGACCCCTACGAGCAGTACTTC.

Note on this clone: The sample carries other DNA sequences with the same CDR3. CDR3: CASSPQGDTEAFF. CDR3 coding DNA: TGTGCCAGCTCACCGCAGGGGGACACTGAAGCTTTCTTT. The chain links TRBV18 to TRBJ1-1; the match to TRBD1 covers 7 bases. CDR1 and CDR2 (germline): KGHSH, LQKENI. The CDR3 totals 13 residues. The ends lost 3 bases at V and 3 bases at J; junction bases unmatched: 1.

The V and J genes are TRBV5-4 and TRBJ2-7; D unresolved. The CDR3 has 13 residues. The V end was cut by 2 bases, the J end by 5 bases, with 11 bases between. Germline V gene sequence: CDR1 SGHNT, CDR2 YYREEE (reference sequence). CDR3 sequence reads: CASSFHSTHEQYF. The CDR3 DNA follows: TGTGCCAGCAGCTTTCACTCCACCCACGAGCAGTACTTC.

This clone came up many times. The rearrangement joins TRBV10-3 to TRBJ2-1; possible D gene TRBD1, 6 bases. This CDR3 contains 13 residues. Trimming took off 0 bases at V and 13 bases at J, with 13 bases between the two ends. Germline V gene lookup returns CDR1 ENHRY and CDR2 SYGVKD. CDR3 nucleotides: TGTGCCATCAGTGAGTCATCAGGGGCCGAACAGTTCTTC. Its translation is CAISESSGAEQFF.

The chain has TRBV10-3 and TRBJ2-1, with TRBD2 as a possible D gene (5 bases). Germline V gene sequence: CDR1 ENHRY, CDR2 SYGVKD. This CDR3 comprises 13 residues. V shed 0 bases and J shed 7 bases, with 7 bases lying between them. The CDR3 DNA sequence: TGTGCCATCAGTGAGTCAGAGGGTAATGAGCAGTTCTTC. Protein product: CAISESEGNEQFF.

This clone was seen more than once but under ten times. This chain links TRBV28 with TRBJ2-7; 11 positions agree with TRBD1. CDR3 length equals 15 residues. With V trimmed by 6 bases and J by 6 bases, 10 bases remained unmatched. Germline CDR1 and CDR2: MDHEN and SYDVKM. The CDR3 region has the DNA TGTGCCAGCAGCACCCCGGGGACAGGGGGTGTCGAGCAGTACTTC. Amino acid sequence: CASSTPGTGGVEQYF.